This paragraph reports one T cell receptor (beta chain). Its matching antigen is unknown. The data belong to a study of shared clonotypes between healthy human individuals. Regarding the study as a whole: At large depth, rarefaction still showed sorted-subset sequencing to be incomplete.

Generated by immunoSEQ multiplex PCR, the TCRdb table keeps only in-frame clones and is missing some. The sample holds some 2,000,000 clones, around 95% seen once. The CDR3 is made up of 17 amino acids. J gave up 2 bases and V 3 bases, and 15 bases lay outside the gene matches. CDR1 and CDR2 from the germline V gene are SQVTM and ANQGSEA. Sequenced: naive CD4+ T cells sorted from blood. Subset: CD45RA+ positively selected. The rearrangement links TRBV29-1 to TRBJ2-5; 7 nucleotides match TRBD1. This clonotype originated in a man aged 18 to 29 in good health. The CDR3 DNA follows: TGCAGCGTTGAGGGCAGGGGGTTTTTATCCGCACAAGAGACCCAGTACTTC. It encodes CSVEGRGFLSAQETQYF.